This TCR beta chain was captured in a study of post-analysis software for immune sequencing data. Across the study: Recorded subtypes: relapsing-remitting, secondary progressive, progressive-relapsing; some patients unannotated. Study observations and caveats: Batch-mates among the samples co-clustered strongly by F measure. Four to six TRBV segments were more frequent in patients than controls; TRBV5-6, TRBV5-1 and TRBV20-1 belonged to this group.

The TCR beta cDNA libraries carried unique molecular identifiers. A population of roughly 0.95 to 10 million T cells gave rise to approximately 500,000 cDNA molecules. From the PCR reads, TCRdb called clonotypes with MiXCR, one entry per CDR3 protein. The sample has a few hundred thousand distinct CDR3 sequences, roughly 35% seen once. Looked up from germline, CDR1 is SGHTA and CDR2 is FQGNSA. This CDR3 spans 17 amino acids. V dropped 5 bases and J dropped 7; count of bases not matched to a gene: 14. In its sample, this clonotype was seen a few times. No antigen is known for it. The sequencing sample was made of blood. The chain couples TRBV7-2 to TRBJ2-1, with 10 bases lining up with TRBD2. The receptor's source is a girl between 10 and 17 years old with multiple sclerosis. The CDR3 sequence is CASSTGRGAGGRNEQFF. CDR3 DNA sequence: TGTGCCAGCAGCACCGGTCGGGGAGCGGGGGGGCGGAATGAGCAGTTCTTC.